This is a list of T cell receptor beta chains from one sample in a study of OX40 agonist ivuxolimab in advanced cancers. Here immunoSEQ multiplex PCR was the method, and the copy in TCRdb shows in-frame clones only, minus some. The sample lists fewer than 40,000 clones, about three quarters occurring once. The sample consisted of CD4+ or CD8+ T cells sorted from blood, taken in a trial of the OX40 agonist ivuxolimab. These TCRs come from an adult with an advanced solid tumor such as melanoma, head and neck, liver or kidney cancer. CDR3s include the opening cysteine and the closing phenylalanine or tryptophan. D genes are given only for firm matches. Size is omitted from some rows. Given values are once, few, many or a class for expanded clones.

TRBV19	TRBJ2-7	NA	NA	CASSIDYVGEQYF	TGTGCCAGTAGTATCGACTACGTGGGCGAGCAGTACTTC
TRBV27	TRBJ1-1	NA	NA	CASSVGTSYRNTEAFF	TGTGCCAGCAGTGTCGGGACAAGCTACAGGAACACTGAAGCTTTCTTT
TRBV5-1	TRBJ2-3	few	TRBD2	CASSRRGAGDPDTQYF	TGCGCCAGCAGCCGCCGAGGAGCGGGAGACCCAGATACGCAGTATTTT
TRBV28	TRBJ2-1	once	TRBD2	CASLSAASGGRNINEQFF	TGTGCCAGCTTGTCCGCCGCCTCGGGGGGTCGGAATATCAATGAGCAGTTCTTC
TRBV27	TRBJ1-5	NA	NA	CASSLFGYSNQPQHF	TGTGCCAGCAGTTTATTCGGCTATAGTAATCAGCCCCAGCATTTT
TRBV7-2	TRBJ2-3	once	NA	CASRTTDTQYF	TGTGCCAGCAGAACCACAGATACGCAGTATTTT
TRBV9	TRBJ2-5	few	TRBD2	CASSVGGSSGRQETQYF	TGTGCCAGCAGCGTAGGAGGTAGTAGCGGGAGACAAGAGACCCAGTACTTC
TRBV19	TRBJ1-1	NA	TRBD1	CASSIVTGGKNTEAFF	TGTGCCAGTAGTATTGTAACAGGGGGCAAGAACACTGAAGCTTTCTTT
TRBV7-2	TRBJ2-7	NA	TRBD1	CASSGTENAYEQYF	TGTGCCAGCAGCGGGACAGAAAACGCCTACGAGCAGTACTTC
TRBV27	TRBJ1-2	NA	NA	CASSVGGKYGYTF	TGTGCCAGCAGCGTGGGCGGAAAATATGGCTACACCTTC
TRBV5-6	TRBJ1-2	NA	NA	CASSFRTALDGYTF	TGTGCCAGCAGCTTCCGGACAGCCCTTGATGGCTACACCTTC
TRBV28	TRBJ1-4	NA	NA	CASSSLAATNEKLFF	TGTGCCAGCAGTTCACTAGCAGCAACTAATGAAAAACTGTTTTTT
TRBV5-1	TRBJ2-3	NA	NA	CASSLQDARDTQYF	TGCGCCAGCAGCCTCCAGGACGCCCGCGATACGCAGTATTTT
TRBV5-5	TRBJ1-1	NA	NA	CASSPVLPMNTEAFF	TGTGCCAGCAGCCCGGTTCTCCCAATGAACACTGAAGCTTTCTTT
TRBV4-3	TRBJ2-7	NA	TRBD1	CASSQMGTGYEQYF	TGCGCCAGCAGCCAAATGGGGACAGGATACGAGCAGTACTTC
TRBV20-1	TRBJ1-4	NA	NA	CSARDEKLFF	TGCAGTGCTAGAGATGAAAAACTGTTTTTT
TRBV6-6	TRBJ2-3	NA	NA	CASSGVSDTQYF	TGTGCCAGCAGTGGGGTCTCAGATACGCAGTATTTT
TRBV4-3	TRBJ1-2	NA	TRBD1	CASSLGQPNYGYTF	TGCGCCAGCAGCCTGGGACAGCCCAACTATGGCTACACCTTC
TRBV15	TRBJ2-1	once	TRBD2	CATSRLAGGGNEQFF	TGTGCCACCAGCAGACTAGCGGGAGGGGGCAATGAGCAGTTCTTC
TRBV9	TRBJ2-7	once	NA	CASSNGGYEQYF	TGTGCCAGCAGCAACGGGGGCTACGAGCAGTACTTC
TRBV28	TRBJ1-1	NA	NA	CASSLSTGFTEAFF	TGTGCCAGCAGTTTATCCACAGGCTTCACTGAAGCTTTCTTT
TRBV6-5	TRBJ1-2	NA	TRBD1	CASSSSDRMTNYGYTF	TGTGCCAGCAGTTCCTCGGACAGGATGACTAACTATGGCTACACCTTC
TRBV27	TRBJ2-7	NA	TRBD1	CASEESGQGKYEQYF	TGTGCCAGCGAGGAGTCGGGACAGGGTAAATACGAGCAGTACTTC
TRBV10-1	TRBJ1-2	few	TRBD1	CASSESTGVGYTF	TGCGCCAGCAGTGAGTCTACAGGGGTAGGCTACACCTTC
TRBV28	TRBJ1-4	NA	NA	CASSSGANEKLFF	TGTGCCAGCAGTTCAGGGGCTAATGAAAAACTGTTTTTT
TRBV4-1	TRBJ2-3	NA	TRBD1	CASSQQGADTQYF	TGCGCCAGCAGCCAGCAGGGGGCAGATACGCAGTATTTT
TRBV20-1	TRBJ1-2	NA	NA	CSAQLDYGYTF	TGCAGTGCACAGCTGGACTATGGCTACACCTTC
TRBV7-9	TRBJ2-3	NA	NA	CASSFWVRDTDTQYF	TGTGCCAGCAGCTTTTGGGTACGAGACACAGATACGCAGTATTTT
TRBV7-9	TRBJ2-2	NA	NA	CASSLGDINTGELFF	TGTGCCAGCAGCTTAGGGGACATTAACACCGGGGAGCTGTTTTTT
TRBV18	TRBJ1-4	NA	TRBD1	CASSRQGSTNEKLFF	TGTGCCAGCTCGCGACAGGGATCAACTAATGAAAAACTGTTTTTT
TRBV9	TRBJ2-5	NA	TRBD2	CASSLSGGETQYF	TGTGCCAGCAGCTTAAGCGGGGGAGAGACCCAGTACTTC
TRBV5-1	TRBJ2-7	once	TRBD2	CASSLGLAGGGSYEQYF	TGCGCCAGCAGCCTTGGACTAGCGGGAGGGGGCTCCTACGAGCAGTACTTC
TRBV7-2	TRBJ1-3	few	NA	CASSSTRADGNTIYF	TGTGCCAGCAGCTCGACCCGGGCTGACGGAAACACCATATATTTT
TRBV6-5	TRBJ2-7	NA	TRBD2	CASSQAGPYEQYF	TGTGCCAGCAGCCAAGCGGGACCGTACGAGCAGTACTTC
TRBV5-1	TRBJ1-1	NA	TRBD1	CASRGTGTNTEAFF	TGCGCCAGCAGGGGGACAGGGACGAACACTGAAGCTTTCTTT
TRBV30	TRBJ1-1	NA	NA	CAWTLGATGNTEAFF	TGTGCCTGGACTCTCGGAGCCACAGGGAACACTGAAGCTTTCTTT
TRBV18	TRBJ1-4	once	NA	CASSSVVNGPEKLFF	TGTGCCAGCTCGTCGGTCGTCAATGGGCCTGAAAAACTGTTTTTT
TRBV9	TRBJ2-5	NA	NA	CASSDSRGGVETQYF	TGTGCCAGCAGCGATTCGAGGGGGGGAGTGGAGACCCAGTACTTC